This T cell receptor (beta chain) was retrieved from a study of T cell responses to AZD1222 COVID-19 vaccine. The germline gives CDR1 LNHDA, CDR2 SQIVND (reference sequence). V shed 7 bases and J shed 6 bases, with 19 bases lying between them. The CDR3 totals 14 residues. Profiled with immunoSEQ multiplex PCR; TCRdb holds only in-frame clones, not every one. The data contain around 160,000 clones, about 93% of them seen just once; the ten biggest clones take up around 5.2%. In its sample, this clone was seen a few times. The TCR was taken from an adult in good health. The material was peripheral blood, obtained on day 0 of AZD1222 vaccination. The rearrangement links TRBV19 to TRBJ2-7; tentatively, D is TRBD1 (6 bases). CDR3 nucleotide sequence: TGTGCCAGTAAGGATGTAGGGGGAGTAGCCGAGCAGTACTTC. Protein: CASKDVGGVAEQYF. The full variable domain, rest sourced from reference TRBV19 and TRBJ2-7, is DGGITQSPKYLFRKEGQNVTLSCEQNLNHDAMYWYRQDPGQGLRLIYYSQIVNDFQKGDIAEGYSVSREKKESFPLTVTSAQKNPTAFYLCASKDVGGVAEQYFGPGTRLTVT.